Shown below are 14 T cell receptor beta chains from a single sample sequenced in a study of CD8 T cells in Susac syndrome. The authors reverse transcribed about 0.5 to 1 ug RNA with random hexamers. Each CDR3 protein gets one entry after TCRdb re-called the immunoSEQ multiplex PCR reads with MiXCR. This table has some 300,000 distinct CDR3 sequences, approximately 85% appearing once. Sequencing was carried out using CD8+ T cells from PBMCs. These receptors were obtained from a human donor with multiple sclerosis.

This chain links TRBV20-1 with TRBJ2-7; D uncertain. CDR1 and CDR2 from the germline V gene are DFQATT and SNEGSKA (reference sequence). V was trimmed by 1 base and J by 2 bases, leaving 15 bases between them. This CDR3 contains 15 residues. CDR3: CSARGIRTDPYEQYF. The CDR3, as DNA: TGCAGTGCTAGAGGGATCCGGACGGACCCCTACGAGCAGTACTTC.

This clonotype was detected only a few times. CDR3 residues: CASSLKGWNTEAFF. In DNA, the CDR3 is TGTGCCAGCAGCTTAAAGGGCTGGAACACTGAAGCTTTCTTT. The chain couples TRBV11-2 to TRBJ1-1; unclear D gene. Germline CDR1 reads SGHAT; CDR2 reads FQNNGV. V was pared by 2 bases and J by 1 base, with 8 bases between. CDR3 length equals 14 residues.

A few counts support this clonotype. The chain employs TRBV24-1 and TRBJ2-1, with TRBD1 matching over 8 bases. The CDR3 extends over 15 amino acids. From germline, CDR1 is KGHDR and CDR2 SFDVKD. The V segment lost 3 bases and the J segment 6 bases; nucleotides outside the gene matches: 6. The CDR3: CATSDPLDRVNEQFF. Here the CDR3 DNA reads TGTGCCACCAGTGATCCCTTGGACAGGGTCAATGAGCAGTTCTTC.

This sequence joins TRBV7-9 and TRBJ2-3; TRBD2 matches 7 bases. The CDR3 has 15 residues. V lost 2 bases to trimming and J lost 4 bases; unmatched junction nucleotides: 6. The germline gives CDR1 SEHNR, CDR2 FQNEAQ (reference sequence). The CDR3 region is CASSLPLATADTQYF. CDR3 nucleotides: TGTGCCAGCAGCTTACCACTAGCGACGGCAGATACGCAGTATTTT.

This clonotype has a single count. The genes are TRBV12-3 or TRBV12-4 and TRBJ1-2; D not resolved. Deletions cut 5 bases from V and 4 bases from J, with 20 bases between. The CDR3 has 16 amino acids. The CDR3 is CASSPLVPADGYGYTF. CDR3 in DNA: TGTGCCAGCAGTCCACTGGTCCCAGCCGATGGCTATGGCTACACCTTC.

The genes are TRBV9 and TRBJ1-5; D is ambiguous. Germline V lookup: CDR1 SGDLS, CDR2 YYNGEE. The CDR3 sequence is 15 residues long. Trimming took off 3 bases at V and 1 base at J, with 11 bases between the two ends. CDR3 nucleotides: TGTGCCAGCAGCGCGGGAGTAATGAGCAATCAGCCCCAGCATTTT. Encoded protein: CASSAGVMSNQPQHF.

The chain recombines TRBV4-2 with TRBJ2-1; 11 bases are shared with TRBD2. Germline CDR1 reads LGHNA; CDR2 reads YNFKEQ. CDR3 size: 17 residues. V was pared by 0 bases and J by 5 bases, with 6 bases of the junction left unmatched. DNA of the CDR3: TGTGCCAGCAGCCAAGAGGTCGGGACTAGCGGCCACAATGAGCAGTTCTTC. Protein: CASSQEVGTSGHNEQFF.

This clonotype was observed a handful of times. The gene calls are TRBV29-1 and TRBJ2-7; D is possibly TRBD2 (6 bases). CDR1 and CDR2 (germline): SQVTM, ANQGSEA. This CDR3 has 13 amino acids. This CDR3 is CVVRGGSSYEQYF. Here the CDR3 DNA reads TGCGTTGTAAGGGGAGGTTCTTCGTACGAGCAGTACTTC.

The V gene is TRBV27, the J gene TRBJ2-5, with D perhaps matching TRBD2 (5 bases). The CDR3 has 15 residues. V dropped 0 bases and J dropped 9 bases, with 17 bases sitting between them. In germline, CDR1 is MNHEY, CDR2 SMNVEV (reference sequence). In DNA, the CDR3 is TGTGCCAGCAGTTTATCGCTTTCGGACCCGCGGGCCCAGTACTTC. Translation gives CASSLSLSDPRAQYF.

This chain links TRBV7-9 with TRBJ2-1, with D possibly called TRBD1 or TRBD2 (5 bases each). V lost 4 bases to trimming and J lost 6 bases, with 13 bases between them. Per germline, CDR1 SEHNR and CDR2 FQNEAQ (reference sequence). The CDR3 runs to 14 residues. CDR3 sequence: CASSSRGPGNEQFF. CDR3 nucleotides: TGTGCCAGCAGCTCCCGGGGCCCGGGCAATGAGCAGTTCTTC.

The CDR3 DNA is TGCGCCAGCAGCCAAGACCAGACTAACTATGGCTACACCTTC. Residues: CASSQDQTNYGYTF. V gene TRBV4-1 combines with J gene TRBJ1-2; D remains ambiguous. There are 14 residues in the CDR3. Germline V CDR1 and CDR2: MGHRA, YSYEKL. V was cut by 0 bases and J by 0 bases, with 5 bases left in between.

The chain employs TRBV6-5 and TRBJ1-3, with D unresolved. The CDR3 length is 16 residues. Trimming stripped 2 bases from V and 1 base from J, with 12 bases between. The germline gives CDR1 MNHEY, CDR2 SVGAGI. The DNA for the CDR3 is TGTGCCAGCAGTTACAGGGTATCTGGTTCTGGAAACACCATATATTTT. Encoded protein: CASSYRVSGSGNTIYF.

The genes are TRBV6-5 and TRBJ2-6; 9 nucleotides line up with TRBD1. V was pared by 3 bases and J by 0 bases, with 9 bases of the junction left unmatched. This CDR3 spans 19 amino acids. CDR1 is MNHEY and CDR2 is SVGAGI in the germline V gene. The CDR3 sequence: CASSYLTGGIPSGANVLTF. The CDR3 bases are TGTGCCAGCAGTTATCTAACAGGGGGCATCCCCTCTGGGGCCAACGTCCTGACTTTC.

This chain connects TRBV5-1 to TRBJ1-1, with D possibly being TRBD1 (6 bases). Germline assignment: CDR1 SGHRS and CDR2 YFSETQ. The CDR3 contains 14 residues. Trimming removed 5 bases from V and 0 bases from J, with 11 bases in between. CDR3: CASSFRGLNTEAFF. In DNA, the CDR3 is TGCGCCAGCAGTTTTCGGGGGCTGAACACTGAAGCTTTCTTT.